The rows below give T cell receptor beta chains drawn from one sample of a study of blood T cell repertoires in COVID-19. Sequenced by immunoSEQ multiplex PCR; TCRdb stores in-frame clones only, minus some. The sample consists of about 120,000 clones, around 80% of them appearing once. Sequenced sample: peripheral blood. The receptors here all came from a woman aged 70-85 years with acute or convalescent COVID-19. Both conserved end residues are part of each CDR3. The D gene is left open where the match is weak. A row's size may be missing; if present it is once, few, many or a size class.

once	TRBV4-1	TRBJ2-3	.	TGCGCCAGCAGCCAAGAACACGGACTCACGCAGTATTTT	CASSQEHGLTQYF
.	TRBV5-8	TRBJ2-1	.	TGTGCCAGCAGCCCCCATGGTAGCGCCGTAAGGGTGAATGAGCAGTTCTTC	CASSPHGSAVRVNEQFF
once	TRBV19	TRBJ1-6	.	TGTGCCAGTAGTATTGTGGCTACAGGAGCAAATTCACCCCTCCACTTT	CASSIVATGANSPLHF
.	TRBV2	TRBJ2-7	.	TGTGCCAGCAGGAACTTCGGGTGGAGCGAGCAGTACTTC	CASRNFGWSEQYF
.	TRBV5-1	TRBJ2-5	TRBD1	TGCGCCAGCGGACAGGGGGCGGGCGCGGAGACCCAGTACTTC	CASGQGAGAETQYF
.	TRBV27	TRBJ1-2	TRBD1	TGTGCCAGCAGCTCCCCAGGGGGGAATGGCTACACCTTC	CASSSPGGNGYTF
.	TRBV10-2	TRBJ1-1	.	TGCGCCACAACAGGGCGCGAGGACACTGAAGCTTTCTTT	CATTGREDTEAFF
.	TRBV27	TRBJ1-6	TRBD1	TGTGCCAGCAGGACTTTCGTAACAGGGGTGGGGGATAATTCACCCCTCCACTTT	CASRTFVTGVGDNSPLHF
.	TRBV15	TRBJ2-3	.	TGTGCCACCAGCAGAGGGGCTGGCGACACAGATACGCAGTATTTT	CATSRGAGDTDTQYF
.	TRBV6-5	TRBJ2-5	.	TGTGCCAGCAGTCACAAAGAGACCCAGTACTTC	CASSHKETQYF
.	TRBV27	TRBJ2-2	.	TGTGCCAGCAGTTTACTGGACAAGAACACCGGGGAGCTGTTTTTT	CASSLLDKNTGELFF
.	TRBV9	TRBJ2-5	.	TGTGCCAGCAGCGTAGGCGGCTCCCAAGAGACCCAGTACTTC	CASSVGGSQETQYF
.	TRBV18	TRBJ2-1	.	TGTGCCAGCTCACCTTCAGGGCCCTACAATGAGCAGTTCTTC	CASSPSGPYNEQFF
.	TRBV6-5	TRBJ2-4	TRBD1	TGTGCCAGCTTATCACAGGGGGGAAACATTCAGTACTTC	CASLSQGGNIQYF
.	TRBV14	TRBJ1-5	.	TGTGCCAGCAGCCTAGCCTTGCCCGGTACGCCCCAGCATTTT	CASSLALPGTPQHF
.	TRBV30	TRBJ1-4	TRBD1	TGTGCCTGGAGTCTCGGGACAGGCAATGAAAAACTGTTTTTT	CAWSLGTGNEKLFF
.	TRBV19	TRBJ1-6	.	TGTGCCAGTAGTATAGGAGGGATCTCACCCCTCCACTTT	CASSIGGISPLHF
.	TRBV2	TRBJ2-3	.	TGTGCCAGCAGTGGGGGCCTGGCAGATACGCAGTATTTT	CASSGGLADTQYF
.	TRBV5-1	TRBJ2-2	.	TGCGCCAGCAGCTTATACGGTACTACCGGGGAGCTGTTTTTT	CASSLYGTTGELFF
once	TRBV28	TRBJ1-5	.	TGTGCCAGCAGTTTATCACATTTTCTGGGAGGGAACCTACGAGGTAGCAATCAGCCCCAGCATTTT	CASSLSHFLGGNLRGSNQPQHF
.	TRBV5-1	TRBJ1-1	.	TGCGCCAGCAGCCTTTCTGGGGGCGATCGCACTGAAGCTTTCTTT	CASSLSGGDRTEAFF
.	TRBV7-8	TRBJ2-7	TRBD2	TGTGCCAGCAGCTCGCTGCGGGAGTCCTACGAGCAGTACTTC	CASSSLRESYEQYF
.	TRBV9	TRBJ2-7	.	TGTGCCAGCAGCGTAGGAACTAGCCGGGGCGAGCAGTACTTC	CASSVGTSRGEQYF
.	TRBV9	TRBJ2-1	TRBD2	TGTGCCAGCAGCGTAGGGACTAGCGGCTACAATGAGCAGTTCTTC	CASSVGTSGYNEQFF
.	TRBV24-1	TRBJ2-7	TRBD2	TGTGCCACCAGTGATTGGGATAGAGCGGGAGCCTACGAGCAGTACTTC	CATSDWDRAGAYEQYF
.	TRBV12-5	TRBJ2-3	TRBD2	TGTGCTAGTCGTACAGCGGGAGTGAGCACAGATACGCAGTATTTT	CASRTAGVSTDTQYF
.	TRBV3-1/TRBV3-2	TRBJ1-6	.	TGTGCCAGCAGCCAAACAGTACCACCCCTCCACTTT	CASSQTVPPLHF
.	TRBV10-1	TRBJ2-2	TRBD1	TGCGCCAGCAGTTTGTTTGGGACAGGGGGAACCGGGGAGCTGTTTTTT	CASSLFGTGGTGELFF
.	TRBV6-5	TRBJ2-2	TRBD1	TGTGCCTTCGGGACAGAGAAGGCCGGGGAGCTGTTTTTT	CAFGTEKAGELFF
.	TRBV19	TRBJ1-1	.	TGTGCCAGTAGTATCGACGGCGGGGTTAGGGTCACTGAAGCTTTCTTT	CASSIDGGVRVTEAFF
.	TRBV7-2	TRBJ2-5	.	TGTGCCAGCAGCATAAACTTTCAAGAGACCCAGTACTTC	CASSINFQETQYF
.	TRBV11-3	TRBJ2-7	.	TGTGCCAGCAGCTCGCCACCCCGGAGCAGGGGCGAGCAGTACTTC	CASSSPPRSRGEQYF
.	TRBV9	TRBJ2-7	.	TGTGCCAGCAGCGTAGCGGGACATACCTACGAGCAGTACTTC	CASSVAGHTYEQYF
once	TRBV3-1/TRBV3-2	TRBJ2-5	TRBD2	TGTGCCAGCAGCCCTAGCGGGCAGGCCCAAGAGACCCAGTACTTC	CASSPSGQAQETQYF
.	TRBV19	TRBJ1-1	.	TGTGCCAGTAGTATTTCAGGGGCCCCCCACACTGAAGCTTTCTTT	CASSISGAPHTEAFF
few	TRBV15	TRBJ2-3	TRBD1	TGTGCCACCAACCGACAGGGGAGGACAGATACGCAGTATTTT	CATNRQGRTDTQYF
.	TRBV7-8	TRBJ1-5	.	TGTGCCAGCAGCCCCCCAAATCAGCCCCAGCATTTT	CASSPPNQPQHF
once	TRBV19	TRBJ2-3	TRBD1	TGTGCCAGTAGTATAGTAGGACAGGCGCAGTATTTT	CASSIVGQAQYF
.	TRBV19	TRBJ2-1	TRBD1	TGTGCCAGTTTCGACAGGGCCTCGGGAAATGAGCAGTTCTTC	CASFDRASGNEQFF
once	TRBV15	TRBJ1-5	.	TGTGCCACCAGCAGAGACAGGGGACGACAGCCCCAGCATTTT	CATSRDRGRQPQHF
.	TRBV11-3	TRBJ2-2	.	TGTGCCAGCAGCTTGCACGGGTCCGGGGAGCTGTTTTTT	CASSLHGSGELFF
.	TRBV6-5	TRBJ1-3	.	TGTGCCAGCAGGGATTTGACAGTCTCTGGAAACACCATATATTTT	CASRDLTVSGNTIYF
.	TRBV5-1	TRBJ2-7	.	TGCGCCAGCAGCTATTCCGGAACAGACCCTGACGAGCAGTACTTC	CASSYSGTDPDEQYF
once	TRBV3-1/TRBV3-2	TRBJ1-5	.	TGTGCCAGCAGCCAGGGCCTCGGTCAGCCCCAGCATTTT	CASSQGLGQPQHF
.	TRBV5-5	TRBJ1-4	TRBD1	TGTGCCAGCAGTCTCCAGGGGGGAACTAATGAAAAACTGTTTTTT	CASSLQGGTNEKLFF
.	TRBV4-2	TRBJ1-5	TRBD1	TGTGCCAGCAGCCAAGGAGGGGGCGGCAGCAATCAGCCCCAGCATTTT	CASSQGGGGSNQPQHF
.	TRBV12-3/TRBV12-4	TRBJ2-1	TRBD2	TGTGCCAGCAGTCCGGGACTAGTGACGGTCTTC	CASSPGLVTVF
.	TRBV24-1	TRBJ2-3	TRBD1	TGTGCCACCGGGGGGGACAGGGGGACAGATACGCAGTATTTT	CATGGDRGTDTQYF
.	TRBV19	TRBJ2-7	.	TGTGCCAGTAGTCCCACGGGGACAAGTAGCGAGCAGTACTTC	CASSPTGTSSEQYF
.	TRBV2	TRBJ2-2	.	TGTGCCAGCAGTTCACAGGGATCGAACACCGGGGAGCTGTTTTTT	CASSSQGSNTGELFF
.	TRBV11-3	TRBJ1-3	TRBD1	TGTGCCAGCAGCATGACAGGGACGAACACCATATATTTT	CASSMTGTNTIYF
.	TRBV28	TRBJ2-6	.	TGTGCCAGCACCTTTAGCATCGGGGCCAACGTCCTGACTTTC	CASTFSIGANVLTF
few	TRBV6-5	TRBJ1-6	TRBD1	TGTGCCAGCAGTCAGGGACAGTATAGTTCACCCCTCCACTTT	CASSQGQYSSPLHF
.	TRBV5-4	TRBJ1-6	.	TGTGCCAGCAGCTCCCCCGGGGGGCATTCACCCCTCCACTTT	CASSSPGGHSPLHF
.	TRBV9	TRBJ2-3	TRBD2	TGTGCCCGCAGCGTAGGGACTCGCGGGGGGGCGGGGACAGATACGCAGTATTTT	CARSVGTRGGAGTDTQYF
.	TRBV7-2	TRBJ1-1	.	TGTGCCAGCAGCCGCCGGGGAGGGGCCCTAGCGGACACTGAAGCTTTCTTT	CASSRRGGALADTEAFF
.	TRBV7-9	TRBJ1-6	TRBD1	TGTGCCAGCAGTCCTCCGGGGACAGCTAATTCACCCCTCCACTTT	CASSPPGTANSPLHF
once	TRBV28	TRBJ2-7	.	TGTGCCAGCAGCTTCTTGGGGGACACCACACCCTACGAGCAGTACTTC	CASSFLGDTTPYEQYF